This is a list of T cell receptor beta chains from one sample in a study of shared clonotypes between healthy human individuals. Profiling relied on immunoSEQ multiplex PCR, and the TCRdb table lists in-frame clones only, not all of them. In the table there are approximately 2,200,000 clones, roughly 91% of which are singletons. Source material: naive CD8+ T cells from PBMCs. The receptor source for this set is a man between 18 and 35 years old in good health. Some clones in this sample may be carry-over from other donors' samples. The CDR3 runs from the conserved cysteine through the conserved F or W. Each record gives: D gene, V gene, clone size, J gene, CDR3 protein, CDR3 DNA. D genes are given only for firm matches. Size is omitted from some rows. Given values are once, few, many or a class for expanded clones.

TRBD2,TRBV27,once,TRBJ2-2,CASRFGTSSNTGELFF,TGTGCCAGCAGATTCGGGACTAGCTCGAACACCGGGGAGCTGTTTTTT
.,TRBV28,once,TRBJ1-1,CASSPYNYRVNTEAFF,TGTGCCAGCAGTCCCTACAATTACCGAGTGAACACTGAAGCTTTCTTT
.,TRBV7-9,.,TRBJ1-5,CASSHGGSNQPQHF,TGTGCCAGCAGCCATGGGGGAAGCAATCAGCCCCAGCATTTT
.,TRBV10-2,.,TRBJ2-7,CASSESAVKTYEQYF,TGCGCCAGCAGTGAGTCCGCGGTCAAGACCTACGAGCAGTACTTC
TRBD2,TRBV27,.,TRBJ2-7,CASSLLAGAVEQYF,TGTGCCAGCAGCCTACTAGCGGGAGCTGTCGAGCAGTACTTC
TRBD2,TRBV7-8,.,TRBJ2-3,CASSLGPSGSTDTQYF,TGTGCCAGCAGCTTAGGTCCTAGCGGGTCCACAGATACGCAGTATTTT
.,TRBV20-1,.,TRBJ1-2,CSGPEGYGYTF,TGCAGTGGACCGGAGGGCTATGGCTACACCTTC
TRBD2,TRBV9,.,TRBJ2-1,CASSVVSGGYNEQFF,TGTGCCAGCAGCGTAGTTAGCGGGGGCTACAATGAGCAGTTCTTC
.,TRBV27,.,TRBJ1-1,CASSLRGGKLNTEAFF,TGTGCCAGCAGTTTACGCGGGGGGAAACTGAACACTGAAGCTTTCTTT
.,TRBV28,.,TRBJ1-2,CASSYPAGSYGYTF,TGTGCCAGCAGTTACCCGGCGGGGTCCTATGGCTACACCTTC
.,TRBV11-2,.,TRBJ2-1,CASSWGTGAFF,.
.,TRBV9,.,TRBJ1-5,CASSGRADSNQPQHF,TGTGCCAGCAGCGGTAGGGCGGATAGCAATCAGCCCCAGCATTTT
.,TRBV5-6,.,TRBJ1-6,CASSLWRGGGYNSPLHF,TGTGCCAGCAGCTTGTGGAGGGGGGGAGGCTATAATTCACCCCTCCACTTT
.,TRBV9,.,TRBJ2-3,CASSAGTTDTQYF,TGTGCCAGCAGCGCGGGGACCACAGATACGCAGTATTTT
.,TRBV25-1,.,TRBJ1-4,CASSAIRNEKLFF,TGTGCCAGCAGTGCCATTCGTAATGAAAAACTGTTTTTT
.,TRBV7-9,once,TRBJ2-7,CASSHHPAGSGEQYF,TGTGCCAGCAGCCACCACCCCGCGGGGTCCGGCGAGCAGTACTTC
.,TRBV6-1,once,TRBJ2-7,CASSPQGSTYEQYF,TGTGCCAGCAGTCCCCAGGGGAGTACCTACGAGCAGTACTTC
.,TRBV5-1,once,TRBJ2-2,CASSRLRPADGLFF,TGCGCCAGCAGCCGTCTGAGGCCGGCCGACGGGCTGTTTTTT
TRBD1,TRBV5-4,.,TRBJ1-3,CASSSGRTGDSGNTIYF,TGTGCCAGCAGCTCAGGACGGACAGGCGACTCTGGAAACACCATATATTTT
TRBD2,TRBV4-2,.,TRBJ2-7,CASSLVAGKSYEQYF,TGTGCCAGCAGCCTGGTAGCGGGCAAGTCCTACGAGCAGTACTTC
TRBD2,TRBV27,.,TRBJ2-3,CASSTPGTSFTDTQYF,TGTGCCAGCAGTACCCCCGGGACTAGTTTTACAGATACGCAGTATTTT
TRBD1,TRBV9,once,TRBJ2-7,CASSHGQGSYEQYF,TGTGCCAGCAGCCACGGACAGGGGTCCTACGAGCAGTACTTC
.,TRBV18,once,TRBJ1-3,CASSRAGDTFSGNTIYF,TGTGCCAGCTCTCGCGCTGGGGACACCTTCTCTGGAAACACCATATATTTT
.,TRBV7-2,.,TRBJ2-7,CASSFMSGNYEQYF,TGTGCCAGCAGCTTTATGAGCGGAAATTACGAGCAGTACTTC
.,TRBV6-1,once,TRBJ1-4,CASMEGNWGEKLFF,TGTGCCAGCATGGAGGGGAATTGGGGAGAAAAACTGTTTTTT
.,TRBV10-3,.,TRBJ2-7,CAISELKTTYEQYF,TGTGCCATCAGTGAACTGAAAACGACCTACGAGCAGTACTTC
TRBD2,TRBV5-1,.,TRBJ2-3,CASSPWPREDSTDTQYF,TGCGCCAGCAGCCCCTGGCCTCGGGAGGATAGCACAGATACGCAGTATTTT
.,TRBV29-1,.,TRBJ2-1,CSVERYNEQFF,TGCAGCGTTGAACGATACAATGAGCAGTTCTTC
.,TRBV7-9,.,TRBJ2-2,CASRLAPSPNTGELFF,TGTGCCAGCCGCCTTGCTCCCTCCCCCAACACCGGGGAGCTGTTTTTT
.,TRBV30,.,TRBJ1-3,CAWSVGITFSGNTIYF,TGTGCCTGGAGTGTAGGGATAACCTTCTCTGGAAACACCATATATTTT
TRBD1,TRBV4-3,.,TRBJ2-7,CASSQVGQGAGEQYF,TGCGCCAGCAGCCAAGTAGGGCAGGGGGCCGGCGAGCAGTACTTC
TRBD2,TRBV7-9,.,TRBJ2-1,CASGTSGRAHNEQFF,TGTGCCAGCGGGACTAGCGGGAGGGCCCACAATGAGCAGTTCTTC
.,TRBV4-1,.,TRBJ1-2,CASSQGAAGYGYTF,TGCGCCAGCAGCCAAGGGGCGGCCGGGTATGGCTACACCTTC
TRBD2,TRBV7-8,.,TRBJ2-1,CASSPRGLAGGTRNEQFF,TGTGCCAGCAGCCCGAGGGGACTAGCGGGAGGGACGAGAAATGAGCAGTTCTTC
.,TRBV9,.,TRBJ2-2,CASSVAGERLKNTGELFF,TGTGCCAGCAGCGTAGCAGGCGAACGACTCAAGAACACCGGGGAGCTGTTTTTT
.,TRBV28,.,TRBJ1-5,CASSLPEAGQPQHF,TGTGCCAGCAGTCTACCCGAAGCAGGACAGCCCCAGCATTTT
.,TRBV4-2,.,TRBJ2-7,CASSHGTLAGGEDEQYF,TGTGCCAGCAGCCACGGGACCCTCGCCGGAGGGGAGGACGAGCAGTACTTC
.,TRBV5-5,.,TRBJ2-7,CASSLAGRVYEQYF,TGTGCCAGCAGCTTGGCTGGCAGGGTGTACGAGCAGTACTTC
TRBD2,TRBV6-5,.,TRBJ2-7,CASGTDSGRGEQYF,TGTGCCAGCGGGACGGATAGCGGGAGGGGCGAGCAGTACTTC
.,TRBV29-1,once,TRBJ2-1,CSPEAQGSYEQFF,TGCAGCCCGGAGGCGCAGGGGAGTTATGAGCAGTTCTTC
TRBD1,TRBV27,.,TRBJ2-1,CASRYRDRSNEQFF,TGTGCCAGCAGATATCGGGACAGGTCTAATGAGCAGTTCTTC
TRBD1,TRBV10-3,.,TRBJ1-1,CAISDHRGGTEAFF,TGTGCCATCAGTGACCACAGGGGAGGGACTGAAGCTTTCTTT
.,TRBV19,.,TRBJ2-2,CASSIGQGWGTGELFF,TGTGCCAGTAGTATCGGGCAGGGCTGGGGCACCGGGGAGCTGTTTTTT
.,TRBV7-9,.,TRBJ2-7,CASSPPGAGDEQYF,TGTGCCAGCAGCCCTCCCGGGGCCGGGGACGAGCAGTACTTC
.,TRBV9,.,TRBJ2-1,CASSVEGNKGDEQFF,TGTGCCAGCAGCGTAGAGGGCAACAAGGGGGATGAGCAGTTCTTC
TRBD2,TRBV27,.,TRBJ2-1,CASRIGTSGYNEQFF,TGTGCCAGCCGTATCGGGACTAGCGGCTACAATGAGCAGTTCTTC
.,TRBV19,.,TRBJ2-1,CASSKVGYNEQFF,TGTGCCAGTAGTAAAGTTGGGTACAATGAGCAGTTCTTC
TRBD1,TRBV7-6,.,TRBJ1-1,CASSFEQGAHTEAFF,TGTGCCAGCAGCTTTGAACAGGGGGCGCACACTGAAGCTTTCTTT
.,TRBV5-4,once,TRBJ2-7,CASSSYQGYEQYF,TGTGCCAGCAGCTCGTACCAAGGGTACGAGCAGTACTTC
TRBD1,TRBV5-1,.,TRBJ1-2,CASSYDRGYGYTF,TGCGCCAGCAGCTACGACAGGGGCTATGGCTACACCTTC
TRBD2,TRBV14,.,TRBJ2-1,CASSHKRYLAGGNEQFF,TGTGCCAGCAGCCACAAGAGGTACCTAGCGGGAGGCAATGAGCAGTTCTTC
TRBD1,TRBV9,.,TRBJ1-1,CASSSGTGKDEAFF,TGTGCCAGCAGCTCTGGGACAGGGAAAGATGAAGCTTTCTTT
.,TRBV10-3,.,TRBJ1-5,CAISESANQPQHF,TGTGCCATCAGTGAGTCAGCGAATCAGCCCCAGCATTTT